These 21 T cell receptor beta chains were all obtained from the same sample, sequenced in a study of cytomegalovirus exposure and HLA in healthy donors. Both 60 Vbeta primers and 13 Jbeta primers went into the PCR. TCRdb keeps only in-frame clones here, not all; method: immunoSEQ multiplex PCR. The sample contains under 200,000 clones, 82% of which appear only once. The sequencing sample was made of PBMCs. All receptors come from a woman between 45 and 60 years old in good health and CMV-seronegative.

The rearrangement joins TRBV11-3 to TRBJ1-5; 7 bases agree with TRBD1. This CDR3 comprises 16 residues. The germline V gene encodes CDR1 SGHNT and CDR2 YENEEA. Trimming removed 4 bases from V and 5 bases from J; junction bases left unmatched: 11. This CDR3 reads CASSSRDSSAYQPQHF. Written as DNA, the CDR3 is TGTGCCAGCAGCTCAAGGGACAGCTCGGCTTATCAGCCCCAGCATTTT.

J is TRBJ2-6 and V is TRBV11-2; D possibly corresponds to TRBD1 (6 bases). The germline gives CDR1 SGHAT, CDR2 FQNNGV. Trimming removed 5 bases at V and 3 bases at J, with 14 bases between. The CDR3 length is 16 residues. The CDR3 spells CASSPHRVFGANVLTF. The CDR3 region has the DNA TGTGCCAGCAGCCCACACAGGGTTTTTGGGGCCAACGTCCTGACTTTC.

This clone was seen just once. The V gene is TRBV28, the J gene TRBJ1-4; possibly TRBD1 for D (5 bases). The CDR3 runs 13 residues. CDR1 and CDR2 from the germline V gene are MDHEN and SYDVKM. With 5 bases removed from V and 3 bases from J, the gap between germline ends came to 7 bases. The DNA for the CDR3 is TGTGCCAGCAGTGGGGCTGCTAATGAAAAACTGTTTTTT. This sequence encodes CASSGAANEKLFF.

The chain has TRBV6-1 and TRBJ2-7; D possibly corresponds to TRBD2 (5 bases). The ends were cut back, 4 bases at V and 2 bases at J, with 15 bases in the middle. The CDR3 length is 15 residues. Germline loops: CDR1 MNHNS, CDR2 SASEGT. The CDR3 loop is CASSAPPGKPYEQYF. As DNA, the CDR3 is TGTGCCAGCAGTGCCCCACCGGGGAAGCCCTACGAGCAGTACTTC.

The rearrangement joins TRBV7-9 to TRBJ1-4, with 8 bases fitting TRBD1. CDR1 is SEHNR and CDR2 is FQNEAQ in the germline V gene (reference sequence). The J segment lost 8 bases and the V segment lost 3 bases, leaving 14 bases of the junction unmatched. The CDR3 covers 17 residues. The CDR3 spells CASSFRKPGQVGEKLFF. The CDR3 DNA reads as TGTGCCAGCAGCTTTAGGAAACCGGGACAGGTGGGCGAAAAACTGTTTTTT.

This chain links TRBV5-4 with TRBJ2-5, with 8 bases lining up with TRBD2. Germline V lookup: CDR1 SGHNT, CDR2 YYREEE (reference sequence). J lost 1 base, V lost 6 bases, and 5 bases had no gene match. The CDR3 sequence is 14 residues long. CDR3 in amino acids: CASTTGGSQETQYF. As DNA, the CDR3 is TGTGCCAGCACCACGGGGGGGTCCCAAGAGACCCAGTACTTC.

The chain employs TRBV28 and TRBJ1-1; the match to TRBD1 covers 7 bases. The CDR3 length is 14 residues. Trimming cost V 6 bases and J 2 bases; bases outside gene matches: 6. Germline CDR1 and CDR2: MDHEN and SYDVKM. Written as DNA, the CDR3 is TGTGCCAGCAGACTACAGGGGTTAAACACTGAAGCTTTCTTT. It encodes CASRLQGLNTEAFF. Complete variable domain (other parts from reference TRBV28 and TRBJ1-1): DVKVTQSSRYLVKRTGEKVFLECVQDMDHENMFWYRQDPGLGLRLIYFSYDVKMKEKGDIPEGYSVSREKKERFSLILESASTNQTSMYLCASRLQGLNTEAFFGQGTRLTVV.

V gene TRBV11-2 combines with J gene TRBJ2-1; tentative D call: TRBD2 (6 bases). Germline-derived CDR1 and CDR2 are SGHAT and FQNNGV. V was pared by 5 bases and J by 8 bases, with 16 bases between. The CDR3 contains 14 residues. In DNA, the CDR3 is TGTGCCAGCAGCCGAATGGCGGGGTTCCATGAGCAGTTCTTC. It is translated as CASSRMAGFHEQFF.

CDR3: CAWSGDSAIFGTQYF. DNA of the CDR3: TGTGCCTGGAGTGGGGACAGCGCGATTTTCGGGACCCAGTACTTC. The chain employs TRBV30 and TRBJ2-5, with 7 bases identical to TRBD1. The germline gives CDR1 GTSNPN, CDR2 SVGIG (reference sequence). CDR3 length: 15 amino acids. With 1 base clipped from V and 7 bases from J, the junction kept 12 bases outside the gene matches.

The rearrangement joins TRBV7-9 to TRBJ2-7; the D gene is possibly TRBD1 (6 bases). Trimming cost V 5 bases and J 2 bases, with 16 bases left between them. Germline lookup yields CDR1 SEHNR and CDR2 FQNEAQ (reference sequence). This CDR3 comprises 15 residues. The CDR3 loop is CASSPPQGIAYEQYF. CDR3 bases: TGTGCCAGCAGCCCGCCCCAGGGGATTGCCTACGAGCAGTACTTC.

The chain carries TRBV28 and TRBJ2-7; TRBD1 matches at 8 bases. Germline lookup yields CDR1 MDHEN and CDR2 SYDVKM. This CDR3 is 18 amino acids long. J was trimmed by 3 bases and V by 3 bases; bases with no gene match: 16. CDR3 DNA: TGTGCCAGCAGTTTGGTGACGTTGGTCCGGACAGGGATCTACGAGCAGTACTTC. It translates to CASSLVTLVRTGIYEQYF.

The V call is TRBV18, the J call TRBJ2-2; D is perhaps TRBD1 (5 bases). Germline CDR1 reads KGHSH; CDR2 reads LQKENI. The CDR3 spans 14 residues. Trimming took 3 bases from V and 2 from J, leaving 7 bases between them. Here the CDR3 reads CASSPDTNTGELFF. CDR3 coding DNA: TGTGCCAGCTCACCGGACACAAACACCGGGGAGCTGTTTTTT.

This clone was seen once. The CDR3 DNA follows: TGTGCCTGGAGTGTAAGAGTAAGAGAGACCCAGTACTTC. Amino acids: CAWSVRVRETQYF. The chain joins TRBV30 to TRBJ2-5; D not resolved. From germline, CDR1 is GTSNPN and CDR2 SVGIG (reference sequence). The V and J ends lost 0 bases and 4 bases respectively, with 9 bases between them. The CDR3 runs 13 residues.

The V gene is TRBV13, the J gene TRBJ2-7; 8 nucleotides line up with TRBD2. Trimming removed 0 bases from V and 1 base from J; junction bases left unmatched: 2. CDR1 is PRHDT and CDR2 is FYEKMQ in the germline V gene (reference sequence). The CDR3 is made up of 15 amino acids. The CDR3 protein is CASSLGLAVSYEQYF. The DNA of the CDR3 is TGTGCCAGCAGCTTAGGACTAGCGGTATCCTACGAGCAGTACTTC. Drawing the rest from reference TRBV13 and TRBJ2-7, the complete variable domain is AAGVIQSPRHLIKEKRETATLKCYPIPRHDTVYWYQQGPGQDPQFLISFYEKMQSDKGSIPDRFSAQQFSDYHSELNMSSLELGDSALYFCASSLGLAVSYEQYFGPGTRLTVT.

This chain links TRBV10-2 with TRBJ2-1, with 10 nucleotides matching TRBD2. J lost 0 bases, V lost 5 bases, and 7 bases had no gene match. CDR1 and CDR2 (germline): WSHSY, SAAADI. The CDR3 spans 17 residues. The CDR3 is CASSRAGGAVSYNEQFF. CDR3 coding DNA: TGCGCCAGCAGTAGAGCGGGGGGGGCAGTCTCCTACAATGAGCAGTTCTTC.

This rearrangement joins TRBV30 to TRBJ1-1; TRBD1 aligns across 7 bases. The CDR3 runs to 14 residues. V was pared by 4 bases and J by 1 base, with 6 bases of the junction left unmatched. Germline V gene sequence: CDR1 GTSNPN, CDR2 SVGIG (reference sequence). The CDR3 loop reads CAWMNRGWNTEAFF. CDR3 sequence (DNA): TGTGCCTGGATGAACAGGGGATGGAACACTGAAGCTTTCTTT.

The chain is built from TRBV4-3 and TRBJ2-5, with 11 bases lining up with TRBD1. CDR1 and CDR2 (germline): LGHNA, YSLEER. The CDR3 covers 16 residues. The V and J ends lost 2 bases and 4 bases, in that order; junction bases with no gene match: 6. CDR3 sequence: CASSQRTGTGGETQYF. CDR3 nucleotides: TGCGCCAGCAGCCAACGAACGGGGACAGGGGGAGAGACCCAGTACTTC.

V usage is TRBV19 and J usage is TRBJ1-5; 7 bases align to TRBD1. Trimming at V came to 7 bases and at J to 6 bases, leaving 9 bases not matched to a gene. This CDR3 spans 14 amino acids. Germline lookup yields CDR1 LNHDA and CDR2 SQIVND (reference sequence). CDR3 coding DNA: TGTGCCAGTACCACTACAGGGGTAGGTCAGCCCCAGCATTTT. It is translated as CASTTTGVGQPQHF.

Worth noting for this clone: Other DNA variants within this sample encode the same CDR3. This chain links TRBV4-3 with TRBJ1-5, with 8 bases fitting TRBD1. Germline trimming cut 0 bases from V and 5 bases from J; bases unmatched to any gene: 3. The germline V gene has CDR1 LGHNA and CDR2 YSLEER. The CDR3 has 15 residues. The CDR3 loop reads CASSQDLDRDQPQHF. The CDR3 nucleotides read TGCGCCAGCAGCCAAGATTTGGACAGGGATCAGCCCCAGCATTTT.

The rearrangement links TRBV7-2 to TRBJ2-1; 7 positions match TRBD1. This CDR3 contains 12 residues. The ends lost 4 bases at V and 9 bases at J; junction bases unmatched: 3. Germline assignment: CDR1 SGHTA and CDR2 FQGNSA. The CDR3 bases are TGTGCCAGCAGCTCCGACAGGGTTGAGCAGTTCTTC. It encodes CASSSDRVEQFF.

This clone was seen just once. The chain couples TRBV7-2 to TRBJ2-7, with 8 bases fitting TRBD2. The CDR3 loop spans 16 amino acids. The V and J ends lost 3 bases and 0 bases, in that order; junction bases with no gene match: 7. Germline V CDR1 and CDR2: SGHTA, FQGNSA. Here the CDR3 DNA reads TGTGCCAGCAGCTTCTCCCCTCGGGGGGGCTCCTACGAGCAGTACTTC. Residues: CASSFSPRGGSYEQYF. Together with reference TRBV7-2 and TRBJ2-7, the CDR3 gives the full variable domain: GAGVSQSPSNKVTEKGKDVELRCDPISGHTALYWYRQSLGQGLEFLIYFQGNSAPDKSGLPSDRFSAERTGGSVSTLTIQRTQQEDSAVYLCASSFSPRGGSYEQYFGPGTRLTVT.